One sample yielded the 16 T cell receptor beta chains listed below, sequenced in a study of blood T cell repertoires in COVID-19. Profiling relied on immunoSEQ multiplex PCR, and the TCRdb table lists in-frame clones only, not all of them. The table records more than 85,000 clones, 87% of them present only once. Sequencing was performed on peripheral blood. The receptors here all came from a woman between 50 and 59 years old with COVID-19, enrolled during active disease.

The chain employs TRBV12-3 or TRBV12-4 and TRBJ2-3, with 7 bases lining up with TRBD2. The CDR3 totals 13 residues. With V trimmed by 1 base and J by 10 bases, 5 bases remained unmatched. The CDR3 DNA follows: TGTGCCAGCAGTTTAGAGGAGCGGGGAGCGCAGTATTTT. Translating it yields CASSLEERGAQYF.

The rearrangement joins TRBV6-5 to TRBJ1-6, with D unresolved. CDR1 and CDR2 (germline): MNHEY, SVGAGI. The ends were cut back, 9 bases at V and 0 bases at J, with 6 bases in the middle. This CDR3 has 13 amino acids. This CDR3 is CASASSYNSPLHF. The CDR3 DNA reads TGTGCCAGTGCCAGCTCCTATAATTCACCCCTCCACTTT.

The gene calls are TRBV10-3 and TRBJ1-6; TRBD1 is a possible D gene (5 bases). Germline lookup yields CDR1 ENHRY and CDR2 SYGVKD. V was pared by 4 bases and J by 7 bases, with 14 bases between. This CDR3 is 15 amino acids long. The CDR3 spells CAISVGRDRNSPLHF. As DNA, the CDR3 is TGTGCCATCAGTGTTGGCAGGGATCGAAATTCACCCCTCCACTTT.

The chain carries TRBV4-1 and TRBJ2-7, with a tentative D call TRBD1 (5 bases). The CDR3 covers 14 residues. The V gene's germline CDR1 is MGHRA and CDR2 YSYEKL. Trimming removed 2 bases at V and 3 bases at J, with 11 bases between. The CDR3 nucleotides read TGCGCCAGCAGCCAACCCGACAGAAACTACGAGCAGTACTTC. It translates to CASSQPDRNYEQYF.

This clone occurred once. The CDR3: CASSLGTELNTEAFF. The CDR3 bases are TGTGCCAGCAGCTTGGGGACAGAACTAAACACTGAAGCTTTCTTT. The chain uses TRBV5-4 and TRBJ1-1; TRBD1 is a possible D gene (6 bases). The CDR3 sequence is 15 residues long. V was shortened by 0 bases and J by 2 bases, with 11 bases between the two germline ends. The V gene's germline CDR1 is SGHNT and CDR2 YYREEE (reference sequence).

The chain uses TRBV10-1 and TRBJ2-7; TRBD1 matches at 7 bases. The CDR3 covers 13 residues. Germline-derived CDR1 and CDR2 are WNHNN and SYGVQD (reference sequence). V shed 2 bases, J shed 3 bases, and the junction held 1 base outside the gene matches. The CDR3 nucleotides are TGCGCCAGCAGTGAGGCAGGGGGCTACGAGCAGTACTTC. Its translation: CASSEAGGYEQYF.

This clone has only a few counts. The chain is built from TRBV7-8 and TRBJ1-1; 7 bases match TRBD1. This CDR3 spans 17 amino acids. Germline V lookup: CDR1 SGHVS, CDR2 FQNEAQ. V shed 3 bases, J shed 5 bases, and the junction held 15 bases outside the gene matches. CDR3 loop: CASSLGLRTGLGTEAFF. The CDR3 DNA sequence: TGTGCCAGCAGCTTGGGATTGAGGACAGGTTTAGGAACTGAAGCTTTCTTT. Complete variable domain (other parts from reference TRBV7-8 and TRBJ1-1): GAGVSQSPRYKVAKRGQDVALRCDPISGHVSLFWYQQALGQGPEFLTYFQNEAQLDKSGLPSDRFFAERPEGSVSTLKIQRTQQEDSAVYLCASSLGLRTGLGTEAFFGQGTRLTVV.

The rearrangement joins TRBV5-1 to TRBJ2-5; 8 bases match TRBD2. J lost 0 bases, V lost 2 bases, and 3 bases had no gene match. Looked up from germline, CDR1 is SGHRS and CDR2 is YFSETQ. CDR3 size: 15 residues. In nucleotides, the CDR3 is TGCGCCAGCAGCTTACCGGGGGGGGACCAAGAGACCCAGTACTTC. As protein: CASSLPGGDQETQYF.

J is TRBJ1-5 and V is TRBV30; 7 bases are a match to TRBD1. There are 14 residues in the CDR3. The germline V gene has CDR1 GTSNPN and CDR2 SVGIG (reference sequence). Trimming cost V 0 bases and J 3 bases; bases outside gene matches: 2. The CDR3 DNA is TGTGCCTGGAGTGTAGGGACAGTCAATCAGCCCCAGCATTTT. Its translation: CAWSVGTVNQPQHF.

This rearrangement joins TRBV30 to TRBJ1-2; 8 nucleotides line up with TRBD1. V gave up 3 bases and J gave up 5 bases; unmatched junction bases: 8. The CDR3 runs 14 residues. Germline values: CDR1 GTSNPN, CDR2 SVGIG (reference sequence). In nucleotides, the CDR3 is TGTGCCTGGAGGAAGCAGGGGGCTGGGTATGGCTACACCTTC. The encoded protein is CAWRKQGAGYGYTF.

The genes are TRBV11-3 and TRBJ1-1; 8 bases align to TRBD1. The V and J ends lost 1 base and 1 base, in that order; junction bases with no gene match: 5. CDR3 length: 16 amino acids. Germline CDR1 SGHNT, CDR2 YENEEA. This chain's CDR3 is CASSLAYGTGNTEAFF. The DNA for the CDR3 is TGTGCCAGCAGCTTAGCGTACGGGACAGGGAACACTGAAGCTTTCTTT.

CDR3: CATGAAAGVAGNTIYF. The CDR3 region has the DNA TGTGCCACAGGGGCCGCGGCGGGGGTCGCTGGAAACACCATATATTTT. This chain links TRBV10-3 with TRBJ1-3; D might be TRBD1 (6 bases). V lost 10 bases, J lost 2 bases, and 21 bases lay in between. The CDR3 covers 16 residues. Germline V gives CDR1 ENHRY, CDR2 SYGVKD.

This rearrangement joins TRBV7-9 to TRBJ1-2, with a tentative D call TRBD1 (5 bases). CDR1 and CDR2 (germline): SEHNR, FQNEAQ (reference sequence). Trimming removed 0 bases at V and 7 bases at J, with 12 bases between. This CDR3 spans 14 amino acids. Here the CDR3 DNA reads TGTGCCAGCAGCTTAGCCGGACAAATGGGTGGCTACACCTTC. The encoded protein is CASSLAGQMGGYTF.

The V and J genes are TRBV6-5 and TRBJ1-6; D is uncertain. Trimming took off 2 bases at V and 5 bases at J, with 10 bases between the two ends. CDR1 is MNHEY, CDR2 SVGAGI, per germline. CDR3 length: 15 residues. The CDR3 region has the DNA TGTGCCAGCAGTTACACTGTTCCCGATAATTCACCCCTCCACTTT. It translates to CASSYTVPDNSPLHF.

The rearrangement joins TRBV27 to TRBJ1-6; D might be TRBD1 (5 bases). Germline CDR1 MNHEY, CDR2 SMNVEV (reference sequence). CDR3 length: 16 amino acids. V was trimmed by 2 bases and J by 10 bases, leaving 18 bases between them. The CDR3: CASSLMFAGKGSPLHF. The DNA for the CDR3 is TGTGCCAGCAGTTTAATGTTTGCAGGGAAGGGATCACCCCTCCACTTT.

The rearrangement uses TRBV19 and TRBJ2-7; the match to TRBD1 covers 10 bases. The CDR3 extends over 12 amino acids. Germline V gene data show CDR1 as LNHDA and CDR2 as SQIVND (reference sequence). The V segment lost 6 bases and the J segment 6 bases; nucleotides outside the gene matches: 2. CDR3 sequence: CASRTGGGEQYF. In DNA, the CDR3 is TGTGCCAGTAGGACAGGGGGCGGCGAGCAGTACTTC.